These 10 T cell receptor beta chains were all obtained from the same sample, sequenced in a study of blood T cell repertoires in COVID-19 (TCRdb year 2020). Receptors were amplified or captured by the immunoSEQ multiplex PCR assay. The table was pulled from immuneACCESS by TCRdb, which kept in-frame rearrangements only. Such tables lose some clones; where checked, under half of the loss comes from unresolved V genes, and the rest has no known cause. Across this sample there are 120,000 to 150,000 clones, with roughly 80% seen only once. The ten most abundant clones make up over 8.5% of the sample. Sample: peripheral blood. The receptors originated from a man aged 50 to 60 with active or convalescent COVID-19.

J is TRBJ2-5 and V is TRBV4-1; 10 nucleotides match TRBD2. This CDR3 has 14 amino acids. V shed 4 bases, J shed 5 bases, and the junction held 4 bases outside the gene matches. Germline CDR1 MGHRA, CDR2 YSYEKL. Written as DNA, the CDR3 is TGCGCCAGCAGCCGGGCTAGCGGGAGTGAGACCCAGTACTTC. Encoded protein: CASSRASGSETQYF.

The chain employs TRBV7-2 and TRBJ1-1; D gene uncertain. The ends were cut back, 1 base at V and 5 bases at J, with 11 bases in the middle. Looked up from germline, CDR1 is SGHTA and CDR2 is FQGNSA. The CDR3 extends over 14 amino acids. The CDR3 loop is CASSLERVWTEAFF. In DNA, the CDR3 is TGTGCCAGCAGCTTAGAGAGGGTTTGGACTGAAGCTTTCTTT.

The chain joins TRBV4-1 to TRBJ2-7, with 9 bases that match TRBD2. Germline-derived CDR1 and CDR2 are MGHRA and YSYEKL. CDR3 length: 12 residues. The V segment lost 5 bases and the J segment 7 bases; nucleotides outside the gene matches: 3. CDR3 loop: CASSWRGGEQYF. CDR3 coding DNA: TGCGCCAGCAGCTGGCGGGGGGGGGAGCAGTACTTC.

This clone turned up a few times. J is TRBJ2-2 and V is TRBV7-8; unclear D gene. Trimming shortened V by 2 bases and J by 1 base, and 5 bases separated the two germline ends. The CDR3 covers 14 residues. Per germline, CDR1 SGHVS and CDR2 FQNEAQ. CDR3 nucleotides: TGTGCCAGCAGCTTACGCGGGAACACCGGGGAGCTGTTTTTT. Translating gives CASSLRGNTGELFF.

The V and J genes are TRBV11-2 and TRBJ1-4; D call uncertain. Trimming stripped 2 bases from V and 8 bases from J, with 12 bases between. The CDR3 runs to 14 residues. The germline CDR1 and CDR2 sequences are SGHAT and FQNNGV. CDR3 bases: TGTGCCAGCAGCTTACAGCAGGCGGGGGAAAAACTGTTTTTT. Amino acids: CASSLQQAGEKLFF.

This rearrangement joins TRBV5-1 to TRBJ2-2; maybe TRBD2 (6 bases). From germline, CDR1 is SGHRS and CDR2 YFSETQ. Trimming took off 3 bases at V and 4 bases at J, with 13 bases between the two ends. The CDR3 spans 15 residues. DNA for the CDR3: TGCGCCAGCAGCTCCCAAGTTAGCGGCACCGGGGAGCTGTTTTTT. Its translation is CASSSQVSGTGELFF. The whole variable domain, remainder taken from reference TRBV5-1 and TRBJ2-2, is KAGVTQTPRYLIKTRGQQVTLSCSPISGHRSVSWYQQTPGQGLQFLFEYFSETQRNKGNFPGRFSGRQFSNSRSEMNVSTLELGDSALYLCASSSQVSGTGELFFGEGSRLTVL.

The V and J genes are TRBV27 and TRBJ2-3; 9 bases map to TRBD2. V lost 0 bases to trimming and J lost 3 bases; unmatched junction nucleotides: 4. The CDR3 is 16 amino acids. The germline CDR1 and CDR2 sequences are MNHEY and SMNVEV (reference sequence). CDR3 sequence (DNA): TGTGCCAGCAGTTTATCTAGCGGGAGATGGACAGATACGCAGTATTTT. Translation: CASSLSSGRWTDTQYF.

The chain couples TRBV11-2 to TRBJ2-1, with 12 positions matching TRBD2. Germline V CDR1 and CDR2: SGHAT, FQNNGV. The CDR3 contains 19 residues. The junction had 6 bases not matched to a gene; V was cut back by 0 bases and J by 0 bases. The CDR3 reads CASSLDLSTSGSSYNEQFF. CDR3 DNA: TGTGCCAGCAGCTTAGATCTCTCGACTAGCGGGAGCTCCTACAATGAGCAGTTCTTC.

The V and J genes are TRBV6-5 and TRBJ1-1; TRBD1 matches at 8 bases. The junction had 8 bases not matched to a gene; V was cut back by 5 bases and J by 3 bases. CDR3 length: 15 residues. CDR1 is MNHEY, CDR2 SVGAGI, per germline. CDR3 nucleotide sequence: TGTGCCAGCAGTCGGCCGGGACAGGTATACACTGAAGCTTTCTTT. Its protein product is CASSRPGQVYTEAFF.

The chain uses TRBV5-1 and TRBJ2-2; 7 bases align to TRBD2. Germline V gene lookup returns CDR1 SGHRS and CDR2 YFSETQ. CDR3 length equals 18 residues. V dropped 4 bases and J dropped 3; count of bases not matched to a gene: 15. The CDR3 DNA is TGCGCCAGCAGCACATCGAGTAGCGGGTTAGGGGACACCGGGGAGCTGTTTTTT. It translates to CASSTSSSGLGDTGELFF. Using reference TRBV5-1 and TRBJ2-2 for the parts outside the CDR3, the full variable domain is KAGVTQTPRYLIKTRGQQVTLSCSPISGHRSVSWYQQTPGQGLQFLFEYFSETQRNKGNFPGRFSGRQFSNSRSEMNVSTLELGDSALYLCASSTSSSGLGDTGELFFGEGSRLTVL.